The TCR beta chain under discussion was sequenced for a study of T cells in Graves' hyperthyroidism and ophthalmopathy. Study-level results: Among clonotypes expanded in thyroid above 0.001, most were also found in blood.

To note about this clonotype: Its specificity is not known.

From RNA transcripts, TCR beta CDR3 regions were amplified. In the first-round RT-PCR of the TCR CDR3, the HTBI primer set was used. TCRdb re-analysed the multiplex PCR reads in MiXCR, keeping a single row per CDR3 protein. The table has approximately 330,000 distinct CDR3 sequences, roughly an eighth seen once; the top ten hold 34%. CDR3 length equals 14 residues. V dropped 4 bases and J dropped 7 bases, with 17 bases sitting between them. Germline V gene sequence: CDR1 MNHEY, CDR2 SVGAGI. Sequenced input: blood. The clonotype comes from a woman aged 40 to 55 with Graves' ophthalmopathy. V gene TRBV6-5 combines with J gene TRBJ2-7; tentatively, D is TRBD1 or TRBD2 (5 bases each). The CDR3 DNA reads as TGTGCCAGCAGTTCCGCCATGGGGGTGGGAGAGCAGTACTTC. This codes for CASSSAMGVGEQYF.